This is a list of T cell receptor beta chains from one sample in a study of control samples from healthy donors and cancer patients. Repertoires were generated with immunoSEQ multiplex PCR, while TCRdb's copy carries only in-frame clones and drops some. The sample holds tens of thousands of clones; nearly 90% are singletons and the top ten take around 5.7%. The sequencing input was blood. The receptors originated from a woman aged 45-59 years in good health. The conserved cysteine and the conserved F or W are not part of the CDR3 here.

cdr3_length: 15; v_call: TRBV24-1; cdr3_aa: ATSDSRGQGVTGELF
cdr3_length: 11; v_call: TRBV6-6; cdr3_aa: ASSLGYSYEQY
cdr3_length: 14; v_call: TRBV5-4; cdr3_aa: ASSFPGTGSGNTIY
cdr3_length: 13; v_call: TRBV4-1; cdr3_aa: ASSLIAGGPDTQY
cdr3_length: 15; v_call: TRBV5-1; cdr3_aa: ASSHDMPGQQQDTQY
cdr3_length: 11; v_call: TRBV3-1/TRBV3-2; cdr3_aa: ASSQDPPDEQY
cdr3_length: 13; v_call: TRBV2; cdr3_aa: ARRGGTGGYQPQH
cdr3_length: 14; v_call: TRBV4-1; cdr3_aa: ASSLTDTVTNEKLF
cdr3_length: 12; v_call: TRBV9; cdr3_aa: ASSADAGKETQY
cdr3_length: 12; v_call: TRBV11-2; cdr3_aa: ASSFDILNTEAF
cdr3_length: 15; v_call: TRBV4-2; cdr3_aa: ASSQETLRSYNSPLH
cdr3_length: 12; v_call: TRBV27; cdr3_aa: ASSGLDRGQYLT
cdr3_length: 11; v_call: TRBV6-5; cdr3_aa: ASSWGQGQEQY
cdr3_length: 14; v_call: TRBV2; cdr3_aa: ASKGVLLSGANVLT
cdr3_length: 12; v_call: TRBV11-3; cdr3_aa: ASSLSGTTAQQY
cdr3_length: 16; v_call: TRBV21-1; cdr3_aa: ASITPGQLLTVGEKLF
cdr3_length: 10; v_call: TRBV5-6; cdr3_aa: ASSLNVGGYT
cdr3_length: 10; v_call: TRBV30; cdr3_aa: AWRVGTGDYT
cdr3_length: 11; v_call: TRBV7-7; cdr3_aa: ASSLAQFTEAF
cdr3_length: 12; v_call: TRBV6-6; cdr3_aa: ASSFEFMNTEAF
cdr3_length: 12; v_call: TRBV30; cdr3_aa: AWSAPGGNQPQH
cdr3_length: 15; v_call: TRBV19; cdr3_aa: ASSILGTSIGEDTQY
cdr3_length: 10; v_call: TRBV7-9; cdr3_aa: ASSFGDTEAF
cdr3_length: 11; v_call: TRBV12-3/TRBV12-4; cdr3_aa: ASSSGDVRGYT
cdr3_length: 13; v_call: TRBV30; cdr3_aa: AWRSGTGGQDTQY
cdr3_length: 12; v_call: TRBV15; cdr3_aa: ATSRDKVAGELF
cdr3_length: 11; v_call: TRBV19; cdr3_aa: ASSATGNQPQH
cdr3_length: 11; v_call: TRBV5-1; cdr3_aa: ASRGSIDEKLF
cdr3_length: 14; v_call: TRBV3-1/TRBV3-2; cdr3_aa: ASSRRDRALLYEQF
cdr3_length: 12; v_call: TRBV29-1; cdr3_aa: SVDQQGQNYGYT
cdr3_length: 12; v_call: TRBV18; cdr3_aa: ASSPYRGLTEAF
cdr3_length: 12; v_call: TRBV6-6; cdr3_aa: ASSYSMEGYGYT
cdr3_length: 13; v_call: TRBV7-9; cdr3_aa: ASSTGQINTGELF
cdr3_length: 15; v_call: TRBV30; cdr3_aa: AWSVRGGPTTRNEQF
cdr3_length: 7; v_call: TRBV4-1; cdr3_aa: ASSSRFD
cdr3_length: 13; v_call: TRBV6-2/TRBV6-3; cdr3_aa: ASSTQGALPEKLF
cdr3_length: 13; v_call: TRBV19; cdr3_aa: ASSIDGVSSYEQY
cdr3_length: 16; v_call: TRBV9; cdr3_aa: ASSVGTGWKGGADTQY
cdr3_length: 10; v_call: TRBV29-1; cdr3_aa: SVGQSVVGYT
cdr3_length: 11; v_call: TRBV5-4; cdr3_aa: ASSLDRYNEQF
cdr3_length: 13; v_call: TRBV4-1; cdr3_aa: ASSLGPGGQNTQY
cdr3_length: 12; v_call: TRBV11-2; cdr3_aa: ASSSQGTGYGYT
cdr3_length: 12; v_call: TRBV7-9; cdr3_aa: ASSLLGASYEQY
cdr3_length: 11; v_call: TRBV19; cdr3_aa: ASSIGFYYGYT
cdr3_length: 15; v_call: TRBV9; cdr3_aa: ASSVGGGTGDIATQY
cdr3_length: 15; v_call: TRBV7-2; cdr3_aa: ASSLVFFHPTNYGYT
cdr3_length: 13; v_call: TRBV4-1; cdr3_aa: ASSQVQGTVQPQH
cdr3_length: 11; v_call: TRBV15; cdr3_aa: ATSRDGVREQY
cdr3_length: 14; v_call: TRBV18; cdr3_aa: ASSPGQGGPNTEAF
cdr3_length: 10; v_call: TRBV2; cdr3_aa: ASTVSTDTQY
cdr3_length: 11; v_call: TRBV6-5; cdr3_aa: ASSYAQGYGYT
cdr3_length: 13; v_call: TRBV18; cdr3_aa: ASSRSKGTGLEAF
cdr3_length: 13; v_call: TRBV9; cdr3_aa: ASSVEWTENSPLH
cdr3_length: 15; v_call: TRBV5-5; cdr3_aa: ASSDSSLMFDTGELF
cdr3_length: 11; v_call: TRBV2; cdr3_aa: ASSRAERYEQY